This T cell receptor (beta chain) is drawn from a study of post-analysis software for immune sequencing data. About the study: Included among the disease courses, which were recorded for the cohort, were relapsing-remitting, secondary progressive and progressive-relapsing multiple sclerosis.

Unique molecular identifiers tagged the TCR beta cDNA libraries. TCRdb ran MiXCR on the PCR reads and lists one entry per CDR3 protein. The sample holds about 560,000 distinct CDR3 sequences, roughly 40% seen once. Overall study results and limits: Samples from one preparation batch, clustered by F measure, grouped strongly together. Included in a set of roughly five TRBV segments more frequent in patients than controls were TRBV5-6, TRBV5-1 and TRBV20-1. Normalized Chao1 diversity in multiple sclerosis patients fell significantly below that of controls.

The CDR3 sequence is 14 residues long. The germline V gene has CDR1 DFQATT and CDR2 SNEGSKA (reference sequence). Trimming took off 3 bases at V and 5 bases at J, with 11 bases between the two ends. This clonotype was observed a few times. The antigen is not known. The chain uses TRBV20-1 and TRBJ1-6; D gene uncertain. The receptor was isolated from a girl aged 10 to 17 with multiple sclerosis. Sequenced sample: blood. The DNA of the CDR3 is TGCAGTGCTAGCTCGGGGATCCATAATTCACCCCTCCACTTT. This encodes CSASSGIHNSPLHF.